These 17 T cell receptor beta chains were all obtained from the same sample, sequenced in a study of PD-L1 blockade in urothelial cancer. Libraries were prepared by immunoSEQ multiplex PCR; TCRdb keeps only in-frame clonotypes and omits some of them. The sample has 90,000 to 120,000 clones; over 80% are singletons. Here the sequenced sample was PBMCs, taken around atezolizumab (anti-PD-L1) treatment. These receptors all stem from a woman older than 75 with urothelial cancer.

The chain carries TRBV30 and TRBJ2-7, with TRBD2 as a possible D gene (5 bases). Trimming took 1 base from V and 9 from J, leaving 19 bases between them. Germline lookup yields CDR1 GTSNPN and CDR2 SVGIG (reference sequence). The CDR3 runs to 14 residues. CDR3 protein: CAWSAPAGVLGQYF. CDR3 sequence (DNA): TGTGCCTGGAGTGCTCCGGCCGGGGTTTTGGGGCAGTACTTC.

The chain combines TRBV18 with TRBJ2-6, with 11 bases lining up with TRBD1. The CDR3 contains 18 residues. Germline assignment: CDR1 KGHSH and CDR2 LQKENI. Trimming took 3 bases from V and 2 from J; bases not matched to a gene: 6. CDR3 in amino acids: CASSPGTGGEAGANVLTF. In DNA form, the CDR3 reads TGTGCCAGCTCACCCGGGACAGGGGGAGAGGCTGGGGCCAACGTCCTGACTTTC.

This clone was detected only once. V is TRBV29-1 and J is TRBJ1-1; no clear D gene. Trimming removed 4 bases from V and 2 bases from J, with 14 bases in between. Germline V gene lookup returns CDR1 SQVTM and CDR2 ANQGSEA. The CDR3 is 14 residues long. The CDR3 loop is CSVVGPPLNTEAFF. As DNA, the CDR3 is TGCAGCGTTGTGGGCCCCCCCTTAAACACTGAAGCTTTCTTT. Complete variable domain (other parts from reference TRBV29-1 and TRBJ1-1): SAVISQKPSRDICQRGTSLTIQCQVDSQVTMMFWYRQQPGQSLTLIATANQGSEATYESGFVIDKFPISRPNLTFSTLTVSNMSPEDSSIYLCSVVGPPLNTEAFFGQGTRLTVV.

This clone came up once. The gene calls are TRBV9 and TRBJ1-1, with 7 bases identical to TRBD1. The junction had 5 bases not matched to a gene; V was cut back by 4 bases and J by 2 bases. The germline V gene encodes CDR1 SGDLS and CDR2 YYNGEE. The CDR3 is made up of 14 amino acids. The CDR3 is CASSPRDSNTEAFF. CDR3 in DNA: TGTGCCAGCAGCCCCCGGGACAGTAACACTGAAGCTTTCTTT.

The chain couples TRBV9 to TRBJ1-1; D is undetermined. Germline-derived CDR1 and CDR2 are SGDLS and YYNGEE. The CDR3 runs to 12 residues. V lost 4 bases, J lost 0 bases, and 4 bases lay in between. Written as DNA, the CDR3 is TGTGCCAGCAGCCCAGTGAACACTGAAGCTTTCTTT. Translation: CASSPVNTEAFF.

V usage is TRBV6-1 and J usage is TRBJ1-2; D may be TRBD1 (5 bases). Trimming removed 7 bases from V and 6 bases from J, with 9 bases in between. This CDR3 has 11 residues. Germline V CDR1 and CDR2: MNHNS, SASEGT. In DNA form, the CDR3 reads TGTGCCAGCACTTTGACAGATGGCTACACCTTC. Amino acid sequence: CASTLTDGYTF.

The chain has TRBV2 and TRBJ2-1, with TRBD1 matching over 7 bases. The CDR3 runs 15 residues. The ends lost 6 bases at V and 8 bases at J; junction bases unmatched: 13. Per the germline V gene, CDR1 is SNHLY and CDR2 is FYNNEI. CDR3 in amino acids: CASRPGTVWVDEQFF. CDR3 nucleotides: TGTGCCAGCAGGCCGGGGACAGTCTGGGTCGATGAGCAGTTCTTC.

CDR3: CASSLRNEQFF. The CDR3 nucleotides read TGCGCCAGCAGCTTACGGAATGAGCAGTTCTTC. The rearrangement uses TRBV5-1 and TRBJ2-1, with D unresolved. The CDR3 has 11 amino acids. Germline V gene sequence: CDR1 SGHRS, CDR2 YFSETQ. Trimming took 2 bases from V and 7 from J, leaving 4 bases between them. Together with reference TRBV5-1 and TRBJ2-1, the CDR3 gives the full variable domain: KAGVTQTPRYLIKTRGQQVTLSCSPISGHRSVSWYQQTPGQGLQFLFEYFSETQRNKGNFPGRFSGRQFSNSRSEMNVSTLELGDSALYLCASSLRNEQFFGPGTRLTVL.

The CDR3 DNA reads TGTGCCAGTAGTATTGGACTCTACGAGCAGTACTTC. Amino acids: CASSIGLYEQYF. J is TRBJ2-7 and V is TRBV19, with a weak D call TRBD2 (5 bases). V gave up 3 bases and J gave up 3 bases, with 6 bases separating them. This CDR3 is 12 amino acids long. Germline lookup yields CDR1 LNHDA and CDR2 SQIVND (reference sequence).

The J gene is TRBJ2-1, the V gene TRBV7-3, with D unclear. V shed 2 bases and J shed 9 bases, with 14 bases lying between them. There are 14 residues in the CDR3. CDR1 is SGHTA and CDR2 is FQGTGA in the germline V gene. In DNA, the CDR3 is TGTGCCAGCAGCTTAGGCGGAGACGAGCTTGAGCAGTTCTTC. Protein product: CASSLGGDELEQFF.

Details on this clone: Additional DNA sequences in this sample encode the identical CDR3. CDR3 residues: CASRGGNEQFF. As DNA, the CDR3 is TGTGCCAGCAGGGGAGGCAATGAGCAGTTCTTC. J is TRBJ2-1 and V is TRBV27; the D gene is possibly TRBD2 (6 bases). The germline V gene has CDR1 MNHEY and CDR2 SMNVEV (reference sequence). This CDR3 has 11 residues. Trimming removed 6 bases at V and 6 bases at J, with 6 bases between.

The V gene is TRBV5-6, the J gene TRBJ1-2; D call uncertain. Trimming pared 3 bases from V and 14 bases from J, leaving 20 bases between. Germline V gene sequence: CDR1 SGHDT, CDR2 YYEEEE. The length of the CDR3 is 13 residues. The CDR3 is CASSSTSAGPGTF. Written as DNA, the CDR3 is TGTGCCAGCAGCTCTACCTCAGCGGGCCCGGGAACCTTC. Filled out from reference TRBV5-6 and TRBJ1-2, the complete variable domain reads DAGVTQSPTHLIKTRGQQVTLRCSPKSGHDTVSWYQQALGQGPQFIFQYYEEEERQRGNFPDRFSGHQFPNYSSELNVNALLLGDSALYLCASSSTSAGPGTFGSGTRLTVV.

The chain recombines TRBV20-1 with TRBJ1-2; no reliable D call. The germline V and J ends were trimmed by 6 bases and 4 bases, with 9 bases remaining between them. Germline values: CDR1 DFQATT, CDR2 SNEGSKA (reference sequence). This CDR3 is built from 11 residues. The CDR3 nucleotides read TGCAGTGCGTCCTCCGGCTATGGCTACACCTTC. Protein: CSASSGYGYTF.

The chain uses TRBV10-2 and TRBJ1-1; D is unresolved. V was trimmed by 2 bases and J by 5 bases, leaving 12 bases between them. This CDR3 spans 14 amino acids. CDR1 is WSHSY, CDR2 SAAADI, per germline. CDR3 protein: CASSEDGGGTEAFF. Written as DNA, the CDR3 is TGCGCCAGCAGTGAGGATGGCGGAGGGACTGAAGCTTTCTTT.

The chain couples TRBV7-2 to TRBJ2-1, with 11 bases fitting TRBD2. Germline V CDR1 and CDR2: SGHTA, FQGNSA. The trim removed 5 bases at V and 0 bases at J, leaving 6 bases unmatched. The CDR3 is made up of 17 amino acids. The CDR3 region has the DNA TGTGCCAGCAGCGTTACTAGCGGGGGAAGCTCCTACAATGAGCAGTTCTTC. It codes for CASSVTSGGSSYNEQFF.

The chain uses TRBV7-8 and TRBJ2-7; 7 bases map to TRBD2. CDR3 length: 15 residues. The germline V gene has CDR1 SGHVS and CDR2 FQNEAQ. V gave up 0 bases and J gave up 2 bases; unmatched junction bases: 4. CDR3: CASSLAGGGPYEQYF. The CDR3 DNA reads as TGTGCCAGCAGCTTAGCGGGGGGGGGACCCTACGAGCAGTACTTC.

The chain is built from TRBV19 and TRBJ1-5, with TRBD1 matching over 8 bases. The V and J ends lost 5 bases and 0 bases, in that order; junction bases with no gene match: 12. The CDR3 contains 18 residues. CDR1 is LNHDA and CDR2 is SQIVND in the germline V gene (reference sequence). The CDR3 DNA reads TGTGCCAGTAGTCCCTCTGGACAGGGAATTATTAGCAATCAGCCCCAGCATTTT. Its translation: CASSPSGQGIISNQPQHF. The full variable domain, in which reference TRBV19 and TRBJ1-5 provide the parts outside the CDR3, is DGGITQSPKYLFRKEGQNVTLSCEQNLNHDAMYWYRQDPGQGLRLIYYSQIVNDFQKGDIAEGYSVSREKKESFPLTVTSAQKNPTAFYLCASSPSGQGIISNQPQHFGDGTRLSIL.